The clone carrying this T cell receptor (beta chain) showed up many times. What it recognizes is unknown. The CDR3 length is 11 residues. Germline CDR1 and CDR2: SGHNT and YENEEA. The V and J ends lost 5 bases and 7 bases respectively, with 6 bases between them. The library was built from about 400 ng RNA with molecular barcoded adaptors for alpha/delta and beta/gamma chains. Using its own MiXCR run on the reads, TCRdb lists one record per CDR3 protein. The sample consists of tens of thousands of distinct CDR3 sequences, about 19% of them appearing once. These data belong to a study of read filtering for tumor transcriptome and immune sequencing. Overall study: The cohort had about 16 men and around 15 women aged about 47 to 80, mean roughly 66 years.

Findings and limits, study-wide: The sorted CD138-negative fraction was a mixed bone marrow immune population, not purified T cells. IR-seq captured clonotypes deeper and more reliably than RNA-seq. Approximately 77% of IR-seq clonotypes had a single read, yet these held approximately 4% of reads.

The specimen was a population of CD138-negative cells sorted from bone marrow. The TCR comes from a donor aged 40 or over with multiple myeloma. The V gene is TRBV11-3, the J gene TRBJ2-1, with no clear D. This CDR3 reads CASSRANEQFF. The CDR3 region has the DNA TGTGCCAGCAGCCGAGCAAATGAGCAGTTCTTC.